This TCR beta chain appears in the sequencing data of a study of Ad26.COV2.S vaccination and SARS-CoV-2 variants. V dropped 2 bases and J dropped 7 bases, with 11 bases sitting between them. In germline, CDR1 is SNHLY, CDR2 FYNNEI. The length of the CDR3 is 14 residues. Treatment reported: around 19 received Ad26.COV2.S at low or high dose, single or two shots; about 5 received placebo; per-sample allocation not given. Sample collection was performed on day 63 after the first vaccine or placebo injection. Sequencing was performed with immunoSEQ multiplex PCR; in TCRdb, only in-frame clones are kept and a portion is missing. The sample consists of roughly 500,000 clones, about 91% of them appearing once.

The chain uses TRBV2 and TRBJ1-4; weak D call: TRBD1 (5 bases). The clonotype was recovered from a person aged 18-65 years who received the Ad26.COV2.S COVID-19 vaccine or a placebo. The sample in question was peripheral blood, obtained in a trial of Ad26.COV2.S vaccine versus placebo. CDR3 in DNA: TGTGCCAGCAGTGAATTCGGGGGGGGTGAAAAACTGTTTTTT. Protein sequence: CASSEFGGGEKLFF.